The present entry profiles one TCR beta chain with its context. This clone turned up a few times. It has no known antigen specificity. Within one base of it there is no much larger clone, and no base qualities were kept. This sample was included in a study of blood T cell repertoires in COVID-19 (dated by TCRdb to the early 2020s). At the level of the whole study: Samples covering the acute and convalescent phases of COVID-19 were provided by collaborators in the United States, Italy and Spain. The material from the prospective study consisted of cDNA or gDNA derived from T cells, B-cell-depleted T cells, or PBMCs. Subjects who had been exposed to COVID-19, were actively infected with it, or had recovered from it provided the deeply sampled blood TCRbeta repertoires that made up the dataset. The repertoires were released in a freely available public database meant as a resource for research on the immune response to SARS-CoV-2. Samples came from the ongoing ImmuneRACE study (first 160 participants) plus 1,254 subjects from 6 global collaborators. A de-identified subject ID, COVID-19 status, age in years and sex were almost always included in the sample metadata. Where available, HLA class I and class II types were obtained from metadata supplied by the sample provider rather than from assay-based typing. Results and caveats for the whole study, not just this receptor: The amount of clinical and demographic metadata varied by source and participant and was provided uncurated.

The immunoSEQ Assay, a bias-controlled multiplex PCR, was used to amplify TCRbeta CDR3 regions from genomic DNA. The original pipeline was this. The number of nucleated cells in each sample was estimated from the amplification of reference gene primers within the assay. To quantify the absolute abundance of each unique TCRbeta CDR3 rearrangement, sequence reads were collapsed and filtered. For each sample, productive Simpson clonality was calculated as the square root of Simpson's diversity index across productive rearrangements. The clones in this table, taken by TCRdb from immuneACCESS, are in-frame only. Not every clone is retained; where verified, under half of the shortfall comes from an unresolved V gene, and the cause of the rest is unknown. V and J calls and clone size follow that table, whereas D and trimming were derived from the DNA. Recorded for this sample are about 160,000 clones; around 84% of them occurred a single time. Together, the top ten hold 3% to 3.5% of the sample.

Whole blood was collected in K2EDTA tubes by collaborating institutions according to the institutions' own protocols. Collaborator samples were shipped for TCRbeta analysis as frozen whole blood, isolated PBMCs, or DNA extracted from either sample type. The CDR1 and CDR2 encoded by the germline V gene are KGHSH and LQKENI. From its cysteine to its phenylalanine, the CDR3 spans 14 amino acids. Solely the CDR3 DNA is kept, with 42 bases framed from the first base. Here V drops 4 bases and J drops 3 bases, and the junction holds 4 bases not matched to any gene. The V gene is TRBV18 and the J gene is TRBJ2-3; 7 bases in the junction line up with TRBD1. The material sequenced was peripheral blood. The receptor was derived from a human donor with acute or convalescent COVID-19. The donor label of this sample is uncertain. CDR3 sequence: CASSQLQGTDTQYF. At the DNA level, the sequence is TGTGCCAGCTCACAACTACAGGGGACAGATACGCAGTATTTT. With the rest looked up from the reference TRBV18 and TRBJ2-3 genes rather than sequenced, the full variable domain is NAGVMQNPRHLVRRRGQEARLRCSPMKGHSHVYWYRQLPEEGLKFMVYLQKENIIDESGMPKERFSAEFPKEGPSILRIQQVVRGDSAAYFCASSQLQGTDTQYFGPGTRLTVL.